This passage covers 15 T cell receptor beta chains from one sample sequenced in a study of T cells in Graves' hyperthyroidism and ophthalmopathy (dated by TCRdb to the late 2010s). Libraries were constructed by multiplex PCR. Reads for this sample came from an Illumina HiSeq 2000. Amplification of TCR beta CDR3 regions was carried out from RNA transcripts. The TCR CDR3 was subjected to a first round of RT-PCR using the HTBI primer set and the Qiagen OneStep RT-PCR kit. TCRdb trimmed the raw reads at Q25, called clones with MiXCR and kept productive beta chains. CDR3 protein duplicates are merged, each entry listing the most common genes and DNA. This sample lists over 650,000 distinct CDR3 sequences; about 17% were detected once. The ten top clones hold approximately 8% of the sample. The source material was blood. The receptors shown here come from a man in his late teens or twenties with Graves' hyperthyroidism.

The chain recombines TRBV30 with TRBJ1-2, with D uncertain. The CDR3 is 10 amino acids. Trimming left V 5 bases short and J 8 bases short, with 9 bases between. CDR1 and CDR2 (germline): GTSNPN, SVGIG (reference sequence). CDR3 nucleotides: TGTGCCTGGGGGGTTCGGGGCTACACCTTC. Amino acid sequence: CAWGVRGYTF.

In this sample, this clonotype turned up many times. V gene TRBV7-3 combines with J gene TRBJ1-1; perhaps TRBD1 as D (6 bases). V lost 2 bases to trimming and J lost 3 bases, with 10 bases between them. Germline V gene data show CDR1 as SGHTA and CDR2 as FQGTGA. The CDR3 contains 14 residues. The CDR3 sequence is CASSLSGDDTEAFF. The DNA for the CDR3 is TGTGCCAGCAGCTTATCAGGGGACGACACTGAAGCTTTCTTT.

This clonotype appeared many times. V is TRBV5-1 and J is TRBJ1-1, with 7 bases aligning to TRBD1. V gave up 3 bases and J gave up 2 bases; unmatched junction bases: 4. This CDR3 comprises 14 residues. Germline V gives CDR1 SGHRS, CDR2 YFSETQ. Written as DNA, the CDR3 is TGCGCCAGCAGCTCGGGACAGAGCAACACTGAAGCTTTCTTT. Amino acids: CASSSGQSNTEAFF.

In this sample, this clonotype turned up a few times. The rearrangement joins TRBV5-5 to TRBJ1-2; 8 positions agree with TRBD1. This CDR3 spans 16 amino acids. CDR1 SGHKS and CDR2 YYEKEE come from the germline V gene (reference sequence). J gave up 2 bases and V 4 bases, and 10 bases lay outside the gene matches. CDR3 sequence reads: CASSPKLQGGNYGYTF. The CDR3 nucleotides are TGTGCCAGCAGCCCCAAGCTACAGGGGGGAAACTATGGCTACACCTTC.

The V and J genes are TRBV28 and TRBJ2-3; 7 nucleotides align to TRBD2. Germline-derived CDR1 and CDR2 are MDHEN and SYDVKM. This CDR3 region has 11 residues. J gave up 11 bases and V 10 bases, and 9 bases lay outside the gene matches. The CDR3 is CATTRRELQYF. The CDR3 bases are TGTGCCACCACACGGCGGGAGTTGCAGTATTTT.

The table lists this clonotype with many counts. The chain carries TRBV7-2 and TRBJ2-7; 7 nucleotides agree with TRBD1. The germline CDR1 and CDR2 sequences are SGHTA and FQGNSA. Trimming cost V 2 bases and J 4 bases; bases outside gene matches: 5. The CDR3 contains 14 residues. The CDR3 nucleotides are TGTGCCAGCAGCTTAAGAACAGGGGTTTACGAGCAGTACTTC. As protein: CASSLRTGVYEQYF.

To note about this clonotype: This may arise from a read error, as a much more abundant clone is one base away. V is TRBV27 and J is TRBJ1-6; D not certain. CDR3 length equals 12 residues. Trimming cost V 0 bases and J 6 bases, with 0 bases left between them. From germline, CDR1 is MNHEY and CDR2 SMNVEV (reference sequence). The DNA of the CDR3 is TGTGCCAGCAGTTTATCTAATTCACCCCTCCACTTT. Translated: CASSLSNSPLHF.

Written as DNA, the CDR3 is TGTGCCAGTAGTATATACCCGGGGACTGAAGCTTTCTTT. Its translation: CASSIYPGTEAFF. The genes are TRBV19 and TRBJ1-1; D remains ambiguous. V lost 2 bases to trimming and J lost 5 bases, with 9 bases between them. CDR1 and CDR2 from the germline V gene are LNHDA and SQIVND (reference sequence). This CDR3 region has 13 residues.

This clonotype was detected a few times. The CDR3 sequence: CASSQANTGELFF. The DNA for the CDR3 is TGTGCCAGCAGCCAAGCGAACACCGGGGAGCTGTTTTTT. The genes are TRBV3-1 and TRBJ2-2, with D uncertain. Trimming stripped 1 base from V and 0 bases from J, with 0 bases between. The germline V gene encodes CDR1 LGHDT and CDR2 YNNKEL (reference sequence). There are 13 residues in the CDR3.

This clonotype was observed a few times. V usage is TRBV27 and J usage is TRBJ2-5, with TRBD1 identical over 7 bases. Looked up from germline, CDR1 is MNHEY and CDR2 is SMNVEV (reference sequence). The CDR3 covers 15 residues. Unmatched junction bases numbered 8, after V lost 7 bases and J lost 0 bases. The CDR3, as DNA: TGTGCCAGCACCCCGACAGGGAATTACCAAGAGACCCAGTACTTC. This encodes CASTPTGNYQETQYF.

CDR3 amino acids: CASSQRRTDTQYF. DNA of the CDR3: TGCGCCAGCAGCCAACGGCGCACAGATACGCAGTATTTT. This rearrangement joins TRBV4-3 to TRBJ2-3; D unclear. The CDR3 is 13 residues long. Trimming pared 2 bases from V and 1 base from J, leaving 4 bases between. Germline lookup yields CDR1 LGHNA and CDR2 YSLEER.

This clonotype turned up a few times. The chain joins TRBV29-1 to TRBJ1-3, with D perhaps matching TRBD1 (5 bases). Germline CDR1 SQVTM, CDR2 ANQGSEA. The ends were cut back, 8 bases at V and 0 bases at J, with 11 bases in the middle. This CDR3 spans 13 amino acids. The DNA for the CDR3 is TGCAGCCATATGGGGACCTCTGGAAACACCATATATTTT. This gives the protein CSHMGTSGNTIYF.

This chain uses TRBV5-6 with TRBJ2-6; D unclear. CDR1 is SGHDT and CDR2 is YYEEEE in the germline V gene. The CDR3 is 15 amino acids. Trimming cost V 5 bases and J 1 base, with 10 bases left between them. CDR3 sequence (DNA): TGTGCCAGCAGTAATAGACCTTCTGGGGCCAACGTCCTGACTTTC. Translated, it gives CASSNRPSGANVLTF.

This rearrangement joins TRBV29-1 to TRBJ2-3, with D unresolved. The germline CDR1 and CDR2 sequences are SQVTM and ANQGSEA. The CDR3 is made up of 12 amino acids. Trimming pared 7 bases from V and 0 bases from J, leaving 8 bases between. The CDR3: CSAFASTDTQYF. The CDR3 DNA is TGCAGCGCCTTCGCCAGCACAGATACGCAGTATTTT.

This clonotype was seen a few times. In nucleotides, the CDR3 is TGTGCCAGCAGTCGAGTTCGGCCCAATGAGCAGTTCTTC. It translates to CASSRVRPNEQFF. The chain couples TRBV27 to TRBJ2-1, with no clear D. Deletions cut 5 bases from V and 6 bases from J, with 11 bases between. The CDR3 length is 13 residues. CDR1 MNHEY and CDR2 SMNVEV come from the germline V gene (reference sequence).